The following is a T cell receptor (beta chain) sequence with its context. The V gene's germline CDR1 is LNHDA and CDR2 SQIVND (reference sequence). Trimming pared 3 bases from V and 2 bases from J, leaving 9 bases between. The CDR3 contains 14 residues. Researchers ran the PCR with 60 Vbeta and 13 Jbeta primers. Clones were sequenced by immunoSEQ multiplex PCR, and TCRdb holds only the in-frame ones, with some missing. Here the sample spans under 200,000 clones, approximately 84% being singletons. This sample stems from a study of cytomegalovirus exposure and HLA in healthy donors. J is TRBJ2-3 and V is TRBV19, with D possibly being TRBD2 (6 bases). The receptor's source is a young man in good health and CMV-seronegative. What was sequenced was PBMCs. The CDR3 sequence is CASSMGLFTDTQYF. The CDR3 nucleotides read TGTGCCAGTAGTATGGGACTTTTCACAGATACGCAGTATTTT.